A selection of T cell receptor beta chains follows, all from one sample in a study of blood T cell repertoires in COVID-19. Here immunoSEQ multiplex PCR was the method, and the copy in TCRdb shows in-frame clones only, minus some. The sample includes around 140,000 clones, around 87% of them seen just once. The material sequenced was peripheral blood. These receptors all come from a man between 50 and 59 years old with active COVID-19. Each CDR3 is given with its conserved first and last residue. The D gene is left open where the match is weak. Expanded clones are given a class, and other clones once, few, many or no size at all.

J,V,size,D,DNA,CDR3
TRBJ1-1,TRBV7-2,NA,NA,TGTGCCAGCAGCTTAGGGGGGGTGATGGAGGGCATTGAAGCTTTCTTT,CASSLGGVMEGIEAFF
TRBJ2-1,TRBV7-9,NA,NA,TGTGCCAGCAGCTTAGGGGCAGGGGGGACCAATGAGCAGTTCTTC,CASSLGAGGTNEQFF
TRBJ2-3,TRBV7-9,once,TRBD2,TGTGCCAGCAGCCCTGGACTAGCGGGGCCTCCGGGCACAGATACGCAGTATTTT,CASSPGLAGPPGTDTQYF
TRBJ1-2,TRBV7-9,few,NA,TGTGCCAGCACCTCCATAGCAGGGAACTATGGCTACACCTTC,CASTSIAGNYGYTF
TRBJ2-4,TRBV30,NA,NA,TGTGCCTGGAGTGTAAGGGGCAGGCTAGCCAAAAACATTCAGTACTTC,CAWSVRGRLAKNIQYF
TRBJ2-7,TRBV13,NA,TRBD2,TGTGCCAGCAGCTTAGCGGGGGGCTACGAGCAGTACTTC,CASSLAGGYEQYF
TRBJ2-7,TRBV2,NA,NA,TGTGCCAGCAAAGGGGCAGTTTCCTACGAGCAGTACTTC,CASKGAVSYEQYF
TRBJ2-7,TRBV30,NA,TRBD2,TGTGCCTGGCGCGGGGGCGGGGGGCGCTACGAGCAGTACTTC,CAWRGGGGRYEQYF
TRBJ1-1,TRBV30,NA,TRBD1,TGTGCCTGGAGTGTACTAGCGCAACAGGGGGCCCGCACTGAAGCTTTCTTT,CAWSVLAQQGARTEAFF
TRBJ1-3,TRBV28,NA,NA,TGTGCCAGCAGTGGCAGCGTCCTTAGTGGAAACACCATATATTTT,CASSGSVLSGNTIYF
TRBJ1-5,TRBV30,NA,TRBD1,TGTGCCTGGAGTACGACAGGGGACCAGCCCCAGCATTTT,CAWSTTGDQPQHF
TRBJ2-7,TRBV18,NA,TRBD1,TGTGCCAGCTCTCAGACAGGGGGCTCCTACGAGCAGTACTTC,CASSQTGGSYEQYF
TRBJ2-5,TRBV7-9,NA,TRBD2,TGTGCCAGTAACGAGGGACTAGCGGGGGCACAAGAGACCCAGTACTTC,CASNEGLAGAQETQYF
TRBJ1-1,TRBV29-1,once,NA,TGCAGCGTTGTAGGGCAGGGGAACACTGAAGCTTTCTTT,CSVVGQGNTEAFF
TRBJ1-1,TRBV6-5,NA,NA,TGTGCCAGCAGCAGCGAGATGAACACTGAAGCTTTCTTT,CASSSEMNTEAFF
TRBJ1-6,TRBV5-1,NA,TRBD1,TGCGCCAGCAGCTTGTCGGGACAGAGCCTATCACCCCTCCACTTT,CASSLSGQSLSPLHF
TRBJ2-5,TRBV12-3/TRBV12-4,NA,NA,TGTGCCAGCAGCAACCGCCCGGGAGAGACCCAGTACTTC,CASSNRPGETQYF